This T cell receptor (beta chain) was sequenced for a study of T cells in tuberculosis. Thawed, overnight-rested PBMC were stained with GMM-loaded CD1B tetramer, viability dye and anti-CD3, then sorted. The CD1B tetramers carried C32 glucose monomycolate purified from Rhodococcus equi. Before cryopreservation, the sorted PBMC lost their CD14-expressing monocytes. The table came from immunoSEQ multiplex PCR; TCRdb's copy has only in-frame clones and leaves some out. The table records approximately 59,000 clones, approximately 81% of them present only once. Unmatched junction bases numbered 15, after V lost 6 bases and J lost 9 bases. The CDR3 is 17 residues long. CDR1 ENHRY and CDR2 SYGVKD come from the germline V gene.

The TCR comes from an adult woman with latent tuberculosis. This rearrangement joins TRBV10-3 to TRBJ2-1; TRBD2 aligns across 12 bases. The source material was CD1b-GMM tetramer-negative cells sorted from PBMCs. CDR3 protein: CAIRLTSGSGVGSEQFF. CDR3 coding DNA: TGTGCCATCAGGCTGACTAGCGGGAGTGGGGTTGGTAGTGAGCAGTTCTTC.